This T cell receptor (beta chain) was recovered during a study of blood T cell repertoires in COVID-19. Study as a whole: Spain, Italy and the United States supplied samples that represented acute and convalescent COVID-19. From T cells, B-cell-depleted T cells, or PBMCs came the material, which was cDNA or gDNA.

How the authors handled the data: Estimated nucleated cell counts came from reference gene primer amplification. The table came from immunoSEQ multiplex PCR; TCRdb's copy has only in-frame clones and leaves some out. Clonal size and the V and J genes are those of that table, whereas D and trimming came from the DNA. This sample has approximately 300,000 clones; 80% to 90% occur once, and the top ten carry approximately 3.3%. CDR1 SGHTA and CDR2 FQGNSA come from the germline V gene. The V end was cut by 5 bases, the J end by 4 bases, with 14 bases between. The CDR3 totals 14 residues. The sequencing sample was made of peripheral blood. This TCR was sampled from a middle-aged woman with acute or convalescent COVID-19. The chain recombines TRBV7-2 with TRBJ1-1; D unclear. CDR3 DNA: TGTGCCAGCAGCCCCCGAGGGATGTTCACTGAAGCTTTCTTT. Protein sequence: CASSPRGMFTEAFF.